These 13 T cell receptor beta chains came from one sample sequenced in a study of blood T cell repertoires in COVID-19. This table comes from immunoSEQ multiplex PCR, and its TCRdb copy is limited to in-frame clones, with some not included. Of about 160,000 clones listed, around 83% are singletons. Sequencing was performed on peripheral blood. The receptors shown here come from a woman between 50 and 59 years old with COVID-19, enrolled during active disease.

This sequence joins TRBV4-1 and TRBJ2-7; the D gene is possibly TRBD1 (5 bases). With 3 bases removed from V and 4 bases from J, the gap between germline ends came to 13 bases. The CDR3 covers 14 residues. The germline V gene encodes CDR1 MGHRA and CDR2 YSYEKL. The CDR3 coding sequence is TGCGCCAGCAGCCAGGGGCAGGCTTATTACGAGCAGTACTTC. Its protein product is CASSQGQAYYEQYF.

V usage is TRBV2 and J usage is TRBJ2-7; 14 bases are a match to TRBD2. The CDR3 is made up of 17 amino acids. Germline V gene lookup returns CDR1 SNHLY and CDR2 FYNNEI. With V trimmed by 3 bases and J by 4 bases, 8 bases remained unmatched. The CDR3 is CASSDPGTSGGTYEQYF. In DNA form, the CDR3 reads TGTGCCAGCAGTGACCCCGGGACTAGCGGGGGAACGTACGAGCAGTACTTC.

The chain combines TRBV4-1 with TRBJ2-1; 8 nucleotides line up with TRBD2. The V segment lost 1 base and the J segment 2 bases; nucleotides outside the gene matches: 1. Per the germline V gene, CDR1 is MGHRA and CDR2 is YSYEKL. This CDR3 spans 15 amino acids. Here the CDR3 reads CASSQAGGPYNEQFF. CDR3 coding DNA: TGCGCCAGCAGCCAAGCGGGGGGGCCCTACAATGAGCAGTTCTTC.

V usage is TRBV9 and J usage is TRBJ1-6; 8 bases are a match to TRBD1. The germline V gene encodes CDR1 SGDLS and CDR2 YYNGEE. The CDR3 is made up of 16 amino acids. Losses at the gene ends were 1 base for V and 8 bases for J; bases not matched to a gene: 8. The CDR3 region is CASSVSGTGGDSPLHF. Written as DNA, the CDR3 is TGTGCCAGCAGCGTATCCGGGACAGGCGGTGATTCACCCCTCCACTTT.

V and J are TRBV5-4 and TRBJ2-3; D call uncertain. The V end lost 0 bases, the J end lost 6 bases, and 8 bases lay between the germline ends. This CDR3 is built from 13 residues. The germline CDR1 and CDR2 sequences are SGHNT and YYREEE (reference sequence). The CDR3 DNA reads TGTGCCAGCAGCTTGGACCAACTCGATACGCAGTATTTT. The encoded protein is CASSLDQLDTQYF.

The J gene is TRBJ1-3, the V gene TRBV11-2; D unresolved. V gave up 4 bases and J gave up 2 bases, with 12 bases separating them. This CDR3 contains 15 residues. Germline V CDR1 and CDR2: SGHAT, FQNNGV. CDR3 nucleotide sequence: TGTGCCAGCAGCTCCGCTGGGCTGGCTGGAAACACCATATATTTT. Its protein product is CASSSAGLAGNTIYF.

The chain couples TRBV9 to TRBJ2-7; TRBD1 aligns across 9 bases. The V gene end was trimmed by 3 bases and the J gene end by 3 bases; junction bases not matched to a gene: 4. Germline V gene sequence: CDR1 SGDLS, CDR2 YYNGEE. There are 14 residues in the CDR3. CDR3 DNA: TGTGCCAGCAGCGCCGGGACAGGGTTCTACGAGCAGTACTTC. Protein product: CASSAGTGFYEQYF. Full variable domain (remainder filled in from reference TRBV9 and TRBJ2-7): DSGVTQTPKHLITATGQRVTLRCSPRSGDLSVYWYQQSLDQGLQFLIQYYNGEERAKGNILERFSAQQFPDLHSELNLSSLELGDSALYFCASSAGTGFYEQYFGPGTRLTVT.

The V call is TRBV7-7, the J call TRBJ2-2; 9 positions agree with TRBD1. The CDR3 covers 14 residues. Germline-derived CDR1 and CDR2 are SSHAT and FNYEAQ (reference sequence). The CDR3 DNA reads TGTGCTAGCGGAGACAGGGGGGAGGCCGGGGAGCTGTTTTTT. It yields the protein CASGDRGEAGELFF.

J is TRBJ1-5 and V is TRBV29-1; 7 bases map to TRBD1. The CDR3 has 12 residues. V was clipped by 4 bases and J by 6 bases; unmatched bases: 3. CDR1 SQVTM and CDR2 ANQGSEA come from the germline V gene. This CDR3 is CSVVGTAQPQHF. DNA of the CDR3: TGCAGCGTTGTGGGGACAGCTCAGCCCCAGCATTTT.

This clone appeared once. The V and J genes are TRBV19 and TRBJ2-7; 7 bases map to TRBD2. J was trimmed by 3 bases and V by 4 bases; bases with no gene match: 0. Germline values: CDR1 LNHDA, CDR2 SQIVND (reference sequence). This CDR3 has 12 residues. The CDR3 DNA is TGTGCCAGTAGTACTAGCGGCTACGAGCAGTACTTC. The encoded protein is CASSTSGYEQYF. Full variable domain (rest looked up from reference TRBV19 and TRBJ2-7): DGGITQSPKYLFRKEGQNVTLSCEQNLNHDAMYWYRQDPGQGLRLIYYSQIVNDFQKGDIAEGYSVSREKKESFPLTVTSAQKNPTAFYLCASSTSGYEQYFGPGTRLTVT.

This chain links TRBV4-1 with TRBJ1-4; 8 nucleotides match TRBD1. Germline loops: CDR1 MGHRA, CDR2 YSYEKL. The V and J ends lost 4 bases and 6 bases, in that order; junction bases with no gene match: 4. The length of the CDR3 is 14 residues. The CDR3 bases are TGCGCCAGCAGCCCCACAGGGGGAGATGAAAAACTGTTTTTT. This encodes CASSPTGGDEKLFF.

The chain carries TRBV6-5 and TRBJ1-1; no clear D gene. Germline V gene data show CDR1 as MNHEY and CDR2 as SVGAGI. Trimming pared 2 bases from V and 4 bases from J, leaving 8 bases between. The CDR3 contains 13 residues. The CDR3 nucleotides read TGTGCCAGCAGTTACATTGCGGGCACTGAAGCTTTCTTT. Translation: CASSYIAGTEAFF.

This clone was observed once. The rearrangement links TRBV7-9 to TRBJ1-4; D gene ambiguous. The CDR3 is 15 amino acids. Germline V gene sequence: CDR1 SEHNR, CDR2 FQNEAQ (reference sequence). Deletions cut 2 bases from V and 7 bases from J, with 14 bases between. The CDR3 DNA follows: TGTGCCAGCAGCTTACCATTGGCAGGAGGTGAAAAACTGTTTTTT. It specifies CASSLPLAGGEKLFF.